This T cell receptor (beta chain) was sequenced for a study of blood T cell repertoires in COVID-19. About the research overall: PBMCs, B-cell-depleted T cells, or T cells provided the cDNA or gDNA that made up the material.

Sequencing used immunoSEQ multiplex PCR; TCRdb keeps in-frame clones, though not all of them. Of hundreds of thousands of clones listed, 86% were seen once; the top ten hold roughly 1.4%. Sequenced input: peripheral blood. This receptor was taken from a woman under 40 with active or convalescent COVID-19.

CDR3 sequence (DNA): TGTGCCAGCTCCCCCGGTGGAAACACCATATATTTT. Its protein product is CASSPGGNTIYF. The gene calls are TRBV6-5 and TRBJ1-3; D unclear. V lost 8 bases and J lost 3, with 8 bases in between. The CDR3 totals 12 residues. Germline CDR1 reads MNHEY; CDR2 reads SVGAGI.